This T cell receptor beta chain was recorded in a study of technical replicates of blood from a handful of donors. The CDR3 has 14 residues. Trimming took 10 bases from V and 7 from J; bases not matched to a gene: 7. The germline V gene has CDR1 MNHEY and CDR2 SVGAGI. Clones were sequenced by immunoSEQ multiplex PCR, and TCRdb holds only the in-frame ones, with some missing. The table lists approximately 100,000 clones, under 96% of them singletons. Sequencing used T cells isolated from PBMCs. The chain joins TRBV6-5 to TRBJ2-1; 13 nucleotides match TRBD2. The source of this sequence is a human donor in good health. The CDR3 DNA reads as TGTGCCACCTTAGGGACTAGCGGGAATAATGAGCAGTTCTTC. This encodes CATLGTSGNNEQFF.